The 10 T cell receptor beta chains listed next were all sequenced from one sample in a study of T cells in Graves' hyperthyroidism and ophthalmopathy. TCR beta CDR3 sequences were amplified from RNA transcripts. During a first-round RT-PCR of the TCR CDR3, the HTBI primer set was used. TCRdb called the multiplex PCR reads again in MiXCR, with one record for every CDR3 protein. The sample consists of approximately 690,000 distinct CDR3 sequences, about 20% of them appearing once. The sequenced material came from blood. The receptors were gathered from a young man with Graves' ophthalmopathy.

CDR3 region: CASGLASFANEQFF. The CDR3, as DNA: TGTGCCTCAGGTCTAGCTAGCTTCGCCAATGAGCAGTTCTTC. The V gene is TRBV28, the J gene TRBJ2-1, with D maybe TRBD2 (5 bases). Germline CDR1 and CDR2: MDHEN and SYDVKM. Trimming removed 11 bases at V and 6 bases at J, with 20 bases between. This CDR3 has 14 residues.

This clonotype has ten or more counts. The J gene is TRBJ1-1, the V gene TRBV18; 7 bases fit TRBD1. This CDR3 has 16 residues. The J segment lost 1 base and the V segment lost 3 bases, leaving 8 bases of the junction unmatched. Germline V lookup: CDR1 KGHSH, CDR2 LQKENI. The CDR3 spells CASSPSLRGTNTEAFF. Here the CDR3 DNA reads TGTGCCAGCTCACCTTCTCTCAGGGGGACGAACACTGAAGCTTTCTTT.

This clonotype turned up a few times. The rearrangement joins TRBV6-1 to TRBJ1-2; weak D call: TRBD1 (6 bases). The CDR3 has 15 amino acids. Germline V gene data show CDR1 as MNHNS and CDR2 as SASEGT. Trimming cost V 8 bases and J 4 bases, with 20 bases left between them. CDR3: CASATRDTVFYGYTF. The CDR3 DNA follows: TGTGCCAGCGCAACGAGGGACACTGTCTTCTATGGCTACACCTTC.

The V gene is TRBV7-9, the J gene TRBJ1-4; D remains ambiguous. With 6 bases removed from V and 4 bases from J, the gap between germline ends came to 15 bases. The CDR3 has 15 amino acids. Germline V gene lookup returns CDR1 SEHNR and CDR2 FQNEAQ (reference sequence). The CDR3 DNA reads as TGTGCCAGCAGTCCTCCCGGGTCCCGTAATGAAAAACTGTTTTTT. Amino acids: CASSPPGSRNEKLFF.

Concerning this clonotype: Since the CDR3 does not end with the conserved phenylalanine or tryptophan, this likely comes from a read error. The chain combines TRBV7-9 with TRBJ2-1; 15 bases agree with TRBD2. Germline-derived CDR1 and CDR2 are SEHNR and FQNEAQ (reference sequence). CDR3 length equals 20 residues. The junction had 12 bases not matched to a gene; V was cut back by 5 bases and J by 1 base. The CDR3 nucleotides are TGTGCCAGCAGCGAAAAGCCGGGACTAGCGGGAGGCCAATCCTACAATGAGCAGTTCTCC. Translating gives CASSEKPGLAGGQSYNEQFS.

The chain couples TRBV30 to TRBJ2-7; TRBD1 agrees at 8 bases. J lost 4 bases, V lost 0 bases, and 5 bases had no gene match. The CDR3 runs 14 residues. CDR1 and CDR2 (germline): GTSNPN, SVGIG (reference sequence). Written as DNA, the CDR3 is TGTGCCTGGAGTGTAGGGACAGGTGTGTACGAGCAGTACTTC. This codes for CAWSVGTGVYEQYF.

The chain is built from TRBV15 and TRBJ2-1; TRBD2 matches 10 bases. V lost 5 bases, J lost 9 bases, and 10 bases stayed unmatched. Looked up from germline, CDR1 is LNHNV and CDR2 is YYDKDF (reference sequence). The CDR3 has 15 amino acids. CDR3 in DNA: TGTGCCACCAGCGAGAGCGGGAGGGCCCGGGGTGAGCAGTTCTTC. Translation: CATSESGRARGEQFF. The variable domain in full, with the rest retrieved from reference TRBV15 and TRBJ2-1, is DAMVIQNPRYQVTQFGKPVTLSCSQTLNHNVMYWYQQKSSQAPKLLFHYYDKDFNNEADTPDNFQSRRPNTSFCFLDIRSPGLGDTAMYLCATSESGRARGEQFFGPGTRLTVL.

V and J are TRBV3-1 and TRBJ2-1; TRBD2 aligns across 11 bases. CDR3 length equals 16 residues. Trimming at V came to 0 bases and at J to 9 bases, leaving 7 bases not matched to a gene. CDR1 and CDR2 (germline): LGHDT, YNNKEL (reference sequence). The CDR3 sequence is CASSQENSGRAAEQFF. The DNA for the CDR3 is TGTGCCAGCAGCCAAGAGAATAGCGGGAGGGCGGCTGAGCAGTTCTTC.

This clonotype has ten or more counts. The genes are TRBV11-1 and TRBJ2-7; a possible D gene is TRBD1 (6 bases). CDR1 SGHAT and CDR2 FQDESV come from the germline V gene (reference sequence). The germline V and J ends were trimmed by 1 base and 6 bases, with 19 bases remaining between them. The CDR3 covers 16 residues. CDR3 sequence: CASSLVRGTGPGEQYF. In DNA, the CDR3 is TGTGCCAGCAGCTTAGTCAGGGGTACAGGGCCGGGCGAGCAGTACTTC. Full variable domain (missing parts from reference TRBV11-1 and TRBJ2-7): EAEVAQSPRYKITEKSQAVAFWCDPISGHATLYWYRQILGQGPELLVQFQDESVVDDSQLPKDRFSAERLKGVDSTLKIQPAELGDSAMYLCASSLVRGTGPGEQYFGPGTRLTVT.

This chain links TRBV2 with TRBJ2-3; 7 bases fit TRBD2. V dropped 6 bases and J dropped 3; count of bases not matched to a gene: 9. Germline V lookup: CDR1 SNHLY, CDR2 FYNNEI. The CDR3 is 15 amino acids. Here the CDR3 reads CASSFRGDYTDTQYF. As DNA, the CDR3 is TGTGCCAGCAGCTTTCGGGGGGACTATACAGATACGCAGTATTTT.